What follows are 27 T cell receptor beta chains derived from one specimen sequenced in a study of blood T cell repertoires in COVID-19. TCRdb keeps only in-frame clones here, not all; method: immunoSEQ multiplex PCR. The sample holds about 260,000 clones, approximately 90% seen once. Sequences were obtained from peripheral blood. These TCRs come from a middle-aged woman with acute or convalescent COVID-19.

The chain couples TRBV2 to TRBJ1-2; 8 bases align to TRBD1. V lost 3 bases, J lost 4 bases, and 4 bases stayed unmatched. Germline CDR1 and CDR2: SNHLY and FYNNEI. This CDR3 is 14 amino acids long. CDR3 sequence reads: CASSDGQGAYGYTF. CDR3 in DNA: TGTGCCAGCAGTGACGGGCAGGGGGCCTATGGCTACACCTTC.

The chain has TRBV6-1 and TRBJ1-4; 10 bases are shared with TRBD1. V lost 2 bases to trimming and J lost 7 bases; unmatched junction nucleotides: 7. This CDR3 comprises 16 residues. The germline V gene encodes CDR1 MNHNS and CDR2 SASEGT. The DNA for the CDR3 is TGTGCCAGCAGTGAACCCCGGACAGGGGGTGTTGAAAAACTGTTTTTT. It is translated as CASSEPRTGGVEKLFF.

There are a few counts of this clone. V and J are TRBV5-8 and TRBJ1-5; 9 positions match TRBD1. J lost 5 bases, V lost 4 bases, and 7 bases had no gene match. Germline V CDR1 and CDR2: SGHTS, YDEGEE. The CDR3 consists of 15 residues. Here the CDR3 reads CASSPTGQGHQPQHF. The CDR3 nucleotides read TGTGCCAGCAGCCCTACCGGACAGGGGCATCAGCCCCAGCATTTT.

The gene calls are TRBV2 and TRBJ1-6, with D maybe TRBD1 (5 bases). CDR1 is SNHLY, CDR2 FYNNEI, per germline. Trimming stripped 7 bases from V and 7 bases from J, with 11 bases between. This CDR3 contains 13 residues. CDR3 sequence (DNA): TGTGCCAGCACGTCAGGGTGGAATTCACCCCTCCACTTT. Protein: CASTSGWNSPLHF.

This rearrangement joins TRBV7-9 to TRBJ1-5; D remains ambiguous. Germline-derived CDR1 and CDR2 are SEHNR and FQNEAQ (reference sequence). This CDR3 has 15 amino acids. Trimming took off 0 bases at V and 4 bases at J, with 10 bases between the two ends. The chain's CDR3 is CASSLAFGENQPQHF. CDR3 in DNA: TGTGCCAGCAGCTTAGCGTTCGGGGAGAATCAGCCCCAGCATTTT.

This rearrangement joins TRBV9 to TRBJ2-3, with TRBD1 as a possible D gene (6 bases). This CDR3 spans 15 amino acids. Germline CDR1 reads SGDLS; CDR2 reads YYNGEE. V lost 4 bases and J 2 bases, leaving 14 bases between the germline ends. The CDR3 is CASSPGRTATDTQYF. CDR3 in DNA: TGTGCCAGCAGCCCCGGAAGGACAGCCACAGATACGCAGTATTTT.

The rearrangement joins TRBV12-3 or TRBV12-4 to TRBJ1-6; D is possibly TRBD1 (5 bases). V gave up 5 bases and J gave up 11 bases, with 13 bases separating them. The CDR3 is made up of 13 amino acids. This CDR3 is CASSRSGRAPLHF. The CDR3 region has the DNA TGTGCCAGCAGTCGATCAGGGAGGGCACCCCTCCACTTT.

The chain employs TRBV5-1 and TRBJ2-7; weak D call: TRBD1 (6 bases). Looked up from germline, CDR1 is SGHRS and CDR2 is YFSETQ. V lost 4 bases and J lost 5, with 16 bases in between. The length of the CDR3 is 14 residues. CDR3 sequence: CASSPRGAGDEQYV. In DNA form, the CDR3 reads TGCGCCAGCAGCCCCCGTGGGGCAGGGGACGAGCAGTACGTC.

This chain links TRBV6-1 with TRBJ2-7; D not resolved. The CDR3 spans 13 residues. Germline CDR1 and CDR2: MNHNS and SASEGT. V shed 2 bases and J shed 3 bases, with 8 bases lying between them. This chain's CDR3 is CASSETSFYEQYV. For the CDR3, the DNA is TGTGCCAGCAGTGAAACCAGTTTCTACGAGCAGTACGTC.

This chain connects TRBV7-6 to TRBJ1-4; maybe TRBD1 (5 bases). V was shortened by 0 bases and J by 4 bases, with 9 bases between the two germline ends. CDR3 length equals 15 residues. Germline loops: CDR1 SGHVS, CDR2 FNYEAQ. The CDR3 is CASSLAGGLNEKLFF. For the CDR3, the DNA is TGTGCCAGCAGCTTAGCGGGGGGACTTAATGAAAAACTGTTTTTT.

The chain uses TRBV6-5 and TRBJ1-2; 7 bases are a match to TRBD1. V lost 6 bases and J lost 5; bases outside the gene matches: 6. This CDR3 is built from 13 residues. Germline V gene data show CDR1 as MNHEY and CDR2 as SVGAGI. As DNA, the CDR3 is TGTGCCAGCAGACTCAGGGGGGATTATGGCTACACCTTC. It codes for CASRLRGDYGYTF.

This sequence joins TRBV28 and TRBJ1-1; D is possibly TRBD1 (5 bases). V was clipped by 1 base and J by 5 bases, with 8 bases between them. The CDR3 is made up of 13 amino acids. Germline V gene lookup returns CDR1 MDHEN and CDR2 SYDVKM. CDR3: CASSLSGKTEAFF. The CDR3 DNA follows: TGTGCCAGCAGTTTATCAGGGAAAACTGAAGCTTTCTTT.

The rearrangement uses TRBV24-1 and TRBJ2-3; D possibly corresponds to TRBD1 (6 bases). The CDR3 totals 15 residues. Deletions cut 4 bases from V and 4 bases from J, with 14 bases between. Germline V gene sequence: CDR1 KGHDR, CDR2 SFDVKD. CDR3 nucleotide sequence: TGTGCCACCAGTGACGGACAGTATTATGCAGATACGCAGTATTTT. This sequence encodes CATSDGQYYADTQYF.

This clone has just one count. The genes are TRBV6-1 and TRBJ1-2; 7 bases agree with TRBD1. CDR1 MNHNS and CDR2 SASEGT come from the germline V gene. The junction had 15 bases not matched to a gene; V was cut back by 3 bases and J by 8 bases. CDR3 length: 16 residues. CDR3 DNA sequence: TGTGCCAGCAGTGAGGAAGGGACAGTAATAGAGGGCGGCTACACCTTC. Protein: CASSEEGTVIEGGYTF.

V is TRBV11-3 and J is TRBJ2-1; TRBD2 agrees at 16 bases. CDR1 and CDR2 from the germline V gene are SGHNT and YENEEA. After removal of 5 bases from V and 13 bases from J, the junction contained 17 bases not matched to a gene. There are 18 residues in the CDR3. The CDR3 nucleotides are TGTGCCAGCAGCCTTAGGACCCGCGGGACTAGCGGGGGGGCGATTCAGTTCTTC. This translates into CASSLRTRGTSGGAIQFF.

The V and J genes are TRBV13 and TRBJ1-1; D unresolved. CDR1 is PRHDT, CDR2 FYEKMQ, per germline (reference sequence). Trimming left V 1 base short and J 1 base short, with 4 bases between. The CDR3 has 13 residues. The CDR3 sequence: CASSLARNTEAFF. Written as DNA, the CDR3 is TGTGCCAGCAGCTTAGCCAGGAACACTGAAGCTTTCTTT.

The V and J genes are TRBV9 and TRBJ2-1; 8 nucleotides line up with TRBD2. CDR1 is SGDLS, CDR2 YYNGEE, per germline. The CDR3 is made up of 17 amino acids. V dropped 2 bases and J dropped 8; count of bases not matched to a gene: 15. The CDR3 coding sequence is TGTGCCAGCAGCGTCCCGCCGACTCGGGGGGGCGGCTATGAGCAGTTCTTC. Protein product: CASSVPPTRGGGYEQFF.

The CDR3 is CASRGGIGHTEAFF. Here the CDR3 DNA reads TGTGCCAGCAGAGGGGGAATTGGGCACACTGAAGCTTTCTTT. V is TRBV27 and J is TRBJ1-1; the D gene is possibly TRBD1 (6 bases). V was clipped by 6 bases and J by 3 bases, with 14 bases between them. Germline CDR1 and CDR2: MNHEY and SMNVEV (reference sequence). The CDR3 extends over 14 amino acids.

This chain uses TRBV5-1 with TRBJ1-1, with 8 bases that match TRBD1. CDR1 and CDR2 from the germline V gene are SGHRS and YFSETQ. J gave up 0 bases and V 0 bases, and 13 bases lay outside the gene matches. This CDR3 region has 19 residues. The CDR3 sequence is CASSLGTGLTFPLNTEAFF. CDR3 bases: TGCGCCAGCAGCTTGGGGACAGGGCTCACTTTTCCCCTGAACACTGAAGCTTTCTTT.

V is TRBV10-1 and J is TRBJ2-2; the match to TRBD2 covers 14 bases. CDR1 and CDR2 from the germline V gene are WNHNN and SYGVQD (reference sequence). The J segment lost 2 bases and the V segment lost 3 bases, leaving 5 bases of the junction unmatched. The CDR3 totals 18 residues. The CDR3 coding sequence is TGCGCCAGCAGTGACCCCGGACTAGCGGGGGGTAACACCGGGGAGCTGTTTTTT. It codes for CASSDPGLAGGNTGELFF.

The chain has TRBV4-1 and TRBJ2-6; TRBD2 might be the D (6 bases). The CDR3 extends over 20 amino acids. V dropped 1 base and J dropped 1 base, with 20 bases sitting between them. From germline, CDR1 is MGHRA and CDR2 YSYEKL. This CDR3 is CASSQVEGREIRSGANVLTF. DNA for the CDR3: TGCGCCAGCAGCCAAGTGGAGGGCAGGGAGATACGGTCTGGGGCCAACGTCCTGACTTTC.

The CDR3 region has the DNA TGTGCCAGCAGCCGACAGGTAAGGCGCAATCAGCCCCAGCATTTT. It encodes CASSRQVRRNQPQHF. The rearrangement joins TRBV6-7 to TRBJ1-5; weak D call: TRBD1 (6 bases). TRBV6-7 is an ORF; its function is uncertain. Trimming removed 6 bases at V and 2 bases at J, with 14 bases between. The CDR3 has 15 amino acids.

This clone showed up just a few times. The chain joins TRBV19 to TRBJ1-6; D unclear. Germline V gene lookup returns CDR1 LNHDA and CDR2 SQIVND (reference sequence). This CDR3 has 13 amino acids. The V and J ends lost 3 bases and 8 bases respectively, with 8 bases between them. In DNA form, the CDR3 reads TGTGCCAGTAGTATCAACGGGGATTCACCCCTCCACTTT. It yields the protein CASSINGDSPLHF.

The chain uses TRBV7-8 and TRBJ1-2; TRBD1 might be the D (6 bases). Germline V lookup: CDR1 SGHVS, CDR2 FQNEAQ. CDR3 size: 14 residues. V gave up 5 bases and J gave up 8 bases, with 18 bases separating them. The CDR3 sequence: CASSPQGGRDGYTF. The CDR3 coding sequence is TGTGCCAGCAGCCCCCAAGGGGGACGGGACGGCTACACCTTC.

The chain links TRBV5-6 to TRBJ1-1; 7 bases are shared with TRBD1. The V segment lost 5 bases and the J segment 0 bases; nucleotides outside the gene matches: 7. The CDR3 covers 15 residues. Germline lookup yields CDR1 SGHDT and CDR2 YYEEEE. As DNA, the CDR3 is TGTGCCAGCAGTTCAACAGGGGATATGAACACTGAAGCTTTCTTT. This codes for CASSSTGDMNTEAFF.

The CDR3 DNA is TGCGCCAGCAGCCCGGACAGGGGGAGTAATGAAAAACTGTTTTTT. Translated, it gives CASSPDRGSNEKLFF. The chain carries TRBV5-1 and TRBJ1-4; the match to TRBD1 covers 10 bases. The V gene's germline CDR1 is SGHRS and CDR2 YFSETQ. The CDR3 is 15 amino acids. The trim removed 4 bases at V and 4 bases at J, leaving 4 bases unmatched.

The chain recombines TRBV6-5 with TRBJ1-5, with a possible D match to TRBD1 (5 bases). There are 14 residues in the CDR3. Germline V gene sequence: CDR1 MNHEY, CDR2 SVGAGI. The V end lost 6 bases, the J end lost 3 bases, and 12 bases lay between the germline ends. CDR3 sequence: CASSKPGLNQPQHF. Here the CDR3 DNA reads TGTGCCAGCAGCAAACCGGGACTCAATCAGCCCCAGCATTTT.